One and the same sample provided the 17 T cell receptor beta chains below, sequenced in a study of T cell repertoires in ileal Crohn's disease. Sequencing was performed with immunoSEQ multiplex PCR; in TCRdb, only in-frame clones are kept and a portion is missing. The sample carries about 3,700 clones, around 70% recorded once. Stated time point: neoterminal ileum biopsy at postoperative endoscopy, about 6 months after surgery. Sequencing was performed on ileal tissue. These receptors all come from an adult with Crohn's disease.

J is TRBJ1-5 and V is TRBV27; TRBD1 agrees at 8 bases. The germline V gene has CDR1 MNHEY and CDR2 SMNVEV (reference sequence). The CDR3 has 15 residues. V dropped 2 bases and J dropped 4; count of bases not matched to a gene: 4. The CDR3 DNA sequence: TGTGCCAGCAGTTTAGGGGGACAGGCAAATCAGCCCCAGCATTTT. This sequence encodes CASSLGGQANQPQHF.

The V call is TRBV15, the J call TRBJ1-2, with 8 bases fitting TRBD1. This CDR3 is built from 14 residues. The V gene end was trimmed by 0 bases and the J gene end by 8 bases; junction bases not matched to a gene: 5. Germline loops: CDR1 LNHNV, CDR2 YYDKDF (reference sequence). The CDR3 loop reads CATSRDRQGMGYTF. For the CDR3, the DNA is TGTGCCACCAGCAGAGATAGACAGGGGATGGGCTACACCTTC.

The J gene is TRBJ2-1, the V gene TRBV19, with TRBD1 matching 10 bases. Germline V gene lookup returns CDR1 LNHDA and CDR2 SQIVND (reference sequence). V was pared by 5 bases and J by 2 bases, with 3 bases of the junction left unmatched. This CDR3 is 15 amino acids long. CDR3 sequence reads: CASSATGGTYNEQFF. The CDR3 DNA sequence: TGTGCCAGTAGTGCGACAGGGGGCACCTACAATGAGCAGTTCTTC.

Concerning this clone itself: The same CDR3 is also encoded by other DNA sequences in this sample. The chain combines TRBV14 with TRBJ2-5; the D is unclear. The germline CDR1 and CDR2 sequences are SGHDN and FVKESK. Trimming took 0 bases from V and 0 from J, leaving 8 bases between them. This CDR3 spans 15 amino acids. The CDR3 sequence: CASSQDGGYQETQYF. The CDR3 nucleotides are TGTGCCAGCAGCCAAGATGGCGGTTACCAAGAGACCCAGTACTTC.

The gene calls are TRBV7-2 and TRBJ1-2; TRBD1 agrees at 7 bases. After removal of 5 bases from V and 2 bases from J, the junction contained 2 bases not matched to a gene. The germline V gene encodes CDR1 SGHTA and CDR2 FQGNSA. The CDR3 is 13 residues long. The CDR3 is CASSQQGNYGYTF. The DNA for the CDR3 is TGTGCCAGCAGCCAACAGGGGAACTATGGCTACACCTTC.

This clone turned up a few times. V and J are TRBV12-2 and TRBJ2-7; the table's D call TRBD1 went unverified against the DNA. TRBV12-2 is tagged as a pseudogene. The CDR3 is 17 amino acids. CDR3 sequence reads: CASRPGQGDFSSYEQYF. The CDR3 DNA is TGTGCAAGTCGACCGGGACAGGGAGATTTTAGCTCCTACGAGCAGTACTTC.

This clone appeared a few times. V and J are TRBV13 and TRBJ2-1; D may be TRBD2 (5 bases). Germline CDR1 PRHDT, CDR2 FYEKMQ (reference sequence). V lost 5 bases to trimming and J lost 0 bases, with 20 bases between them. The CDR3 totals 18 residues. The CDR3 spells CASSQRRGSLSSYNEQFF. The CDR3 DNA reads TGTGCCAGCAGCCAGCGGAGAGGGTCCCTTAGCTCCTACAATGAGCAGTTCTTC.

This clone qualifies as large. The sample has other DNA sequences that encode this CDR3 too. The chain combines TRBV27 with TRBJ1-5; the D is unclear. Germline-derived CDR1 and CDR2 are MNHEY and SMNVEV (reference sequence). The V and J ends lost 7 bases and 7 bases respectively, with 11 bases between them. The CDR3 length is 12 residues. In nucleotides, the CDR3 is TGTGCCAGCAAAGATCGGGGACAGCCCCAGCATTTT. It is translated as CASKDRGQPQHF.

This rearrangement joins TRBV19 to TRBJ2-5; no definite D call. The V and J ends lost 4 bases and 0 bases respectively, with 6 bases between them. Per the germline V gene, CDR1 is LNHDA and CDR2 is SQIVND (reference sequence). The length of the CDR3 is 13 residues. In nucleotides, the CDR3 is TGTGCCAGTAGTAACCGGGACCAAGAGACCCAGTACTTC. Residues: CASSNRDQETQYF.

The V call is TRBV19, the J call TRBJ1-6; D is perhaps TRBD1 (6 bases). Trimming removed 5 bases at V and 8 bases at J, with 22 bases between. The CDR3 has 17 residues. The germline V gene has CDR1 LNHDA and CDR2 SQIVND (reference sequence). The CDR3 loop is CASSSSLGTTSDSPLHF. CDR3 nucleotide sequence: TGTGCCAGTAGTTCCTCCCTGGGGACAACGTCCGATTCACCCCTCCACTTT.

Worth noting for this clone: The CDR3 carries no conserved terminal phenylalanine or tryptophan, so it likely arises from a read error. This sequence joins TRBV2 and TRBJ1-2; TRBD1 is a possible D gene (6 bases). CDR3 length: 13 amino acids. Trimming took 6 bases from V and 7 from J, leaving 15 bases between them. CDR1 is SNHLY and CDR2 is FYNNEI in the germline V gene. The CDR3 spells CASRGAGLSGYTS. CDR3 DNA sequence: TGTGCCAGCAGGGGGGCAGGGCTGAGTGGCTACACCTCC.

As DNA, the CDR3 is TGTGCCAGCGTACCGGGACAGTACCTTGAAGCTTTCTTT. Translation gives CASVPGQYLEAFF. J is TRBJ1-1 and V is TRBV2; 7 bases fit TRBD1. There are 13 residues in the CDR3. V shed 8 bases and J 7 bases; nucleotides not matched to a gene: 10. Germline assignment: CDR1 SNHLY and CDR2 FYNNEI.

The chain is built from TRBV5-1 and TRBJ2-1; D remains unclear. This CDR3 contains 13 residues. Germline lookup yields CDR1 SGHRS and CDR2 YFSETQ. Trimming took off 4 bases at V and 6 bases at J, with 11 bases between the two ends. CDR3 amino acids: CASSPEQLNEQFF. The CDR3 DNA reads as TGCGCCAGCAGCCCGGAACAGCTCAATGAGCAGTTCTTC.

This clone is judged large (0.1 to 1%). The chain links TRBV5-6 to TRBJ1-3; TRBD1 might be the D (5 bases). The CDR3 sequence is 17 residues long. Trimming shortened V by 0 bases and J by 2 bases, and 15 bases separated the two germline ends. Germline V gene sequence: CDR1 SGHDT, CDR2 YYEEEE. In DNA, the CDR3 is TGTGCCAGCAGCTTGGTGGGGGGAGGTCTTGCTGGAAACACCATATATTTT. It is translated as CASSLVGGGLAGNTIYF.

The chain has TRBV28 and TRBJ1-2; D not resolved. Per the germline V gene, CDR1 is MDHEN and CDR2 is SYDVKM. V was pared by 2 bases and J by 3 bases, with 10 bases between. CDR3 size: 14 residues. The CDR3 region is CASSLDGAYYGYTF. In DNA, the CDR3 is TGTGCCAGCAGTTTAGACGGAGCTTACTATGGCTACACCTTC.

In DNA, the CDR3 is TGTGCCAGTACCAGTCGTCCTAGCGGGAGCGAGCAGTACTTC. This codes for CASTSRPSGSEQYF. This chain links TRBV19 with TRBJ2-7; 10 nucleotides match TRBD2. In germline, CDR1 is LNHDA, CDR2 SQIVND (reference sequence). V shed 7 bases and J 6 bases; nucleotides not matched to a gene: 9. This CDR3 has 14 residues.

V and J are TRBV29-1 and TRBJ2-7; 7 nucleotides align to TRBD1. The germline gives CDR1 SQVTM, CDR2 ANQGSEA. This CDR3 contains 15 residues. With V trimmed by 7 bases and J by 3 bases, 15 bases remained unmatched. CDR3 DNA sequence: TGCAGCGCAACCGGACAGGCCGCGATCAACTACGAGCAGTACTTC. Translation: CSATGQAAINYEQYF.